This T cell receptor beta chain was recovered during a study of cytomegalovirus exposure and HLA in healthy donors. Study context: In a later analysis, the 90 to 150 validation repertoires were reported to have used the same platform as the 550 to 850 first-cohort repertoires.

The study, taken as a whole, reports: The finding came from a later analysis; first-cohort TCR clusters tended to co-occur in the 130 or so validation repertoires.

TCRdb keeps only in-frame clones here, not all; method: immunoSEQ multiplex PCR. The sample holds some 69,000 clones, 85% to 95% seen once. To note about this clone: What it recognizes is unknown.

V was clipped by 1 base and J by 5 bases; unmatched bases: 4. Per the germline V gene, CDR1 is SGHNT and CDR2 is YENEEA. This CDR3 spans 15 amino acids. Sequencing was carried out using PBMCs. J is TRBJ2-2 and V is TRBV11-3; 7 nucleotides align to TRBD1. The sequence was obtained from a man between 18 and 29 years old in good health and CMV-seropositive. The CDR3 loop is CASSLGQGETGELFF. The CDR3 region has the DNA TGTGCCAGCAGCTTAGGACAGGGAGAAACCGGGGAGCTGTTTTTT.